This note documents a single T cell receptor beta chain sequence. Its antigen specificity is not known. No much larger clone is present one base from it, and per-base qualities are unavailable. TCRbeta CDR3 regions were amplified from genomic DNA using the immunoSEQ Assay, a bias-controlled multiplex PCR. On the authors' methods: The number of nucleated cells in each sample was estimated from the amplification of reference gene primers within the assay. To quantify the absolute abundance of each unique TCRbeta CDR3 rearrangement, sequence reads were collapsed and filtered. For each sample, productive Simpson clonality was calculated by taking the square root of Simpson's diversity index across productive rearrangements. Imported from immuneACCESS, the table was reduced by TCRdb to in-frame sequences with V and J called. These copies leave out some clones; in studies compared against another copy, an unresolved V gene accounts for under half, and the cause of the remainder is not known. V, J and clone size were drawn from that table, and D and trimming were deduced from the DNA. For this sample there are over 120,000 clones; 65% to 80% appear just once. The top ten hold around 1.8% of the sample.

The collaborating institutions used their own protocols to collect whole blood in K2EDTA tubes. For TCRbeta analysis, collaborators shipped samples in one of three forms: frozen whole blood, isolated PBMCs, or DNA extracted from either of those sample types. This sample was taken from a study of blood T cell repertoires in COVID-19 (dated by TCRdb to about 2020). About the study as a whole: Samples covering the acute and convalescent phases of COVID-19 were provided by collaborators in the United States, Italy and Spain. The material from the prospective study consisted of cDNA or gDNA derived from T cells, B-cell-depleted T cells, or PBMCs. Subjects who had been exposed to COVID-19, were actively infected with it, or had recovered from it provided the deeply sampled blood TCRbeta repertoires that made up the dataset. A freely available public database, intended as a resource for researchers studying the immune response to SARS-CoV-2, is where the repertoires were released. The samples were drawn from two sources: the first 160 participants of the ongoing ImmuneRACE study, and 1,000 to 1,500 subjects contributed by 6 global collaborators. The sample metadata nearly always contained a de-identified subject ID, COVID-19 status, age in years and sex. Where HLA class I and class II types were available, the types were taken from metadata supplied by the sample provider, not from assay-based typing. General study outcomes and caveats: How much clinical and demographic metadata was included differed by source and by participant, and the metadata was provided uncurated.

CDR1 and CDR2 were assigned from the germline V gene as SGHDN and FVKESK. The germline V end is reduced by 4 bases and the J end by 13 bases; junction bases left unmatched: 13. The CDR3 runs 13 residues from the cysteine to the phenylalanine. Just the 39-base CDR3 DNA is kept, in frame starting at base 1. This chain is built from TRBV14 and TRBJ2-7, with TRBD2 identical over 7 junction bases. The source material was peripheral blood. The source of this sequence is a woman aged 60 to 75 with acute or convalescent COVID-19. DNA sequence: TGTGCCAGCAGCCCCATAGTCTCGCGGGAGATATACTTC. This gives the protein CASSPIVSREIYF.